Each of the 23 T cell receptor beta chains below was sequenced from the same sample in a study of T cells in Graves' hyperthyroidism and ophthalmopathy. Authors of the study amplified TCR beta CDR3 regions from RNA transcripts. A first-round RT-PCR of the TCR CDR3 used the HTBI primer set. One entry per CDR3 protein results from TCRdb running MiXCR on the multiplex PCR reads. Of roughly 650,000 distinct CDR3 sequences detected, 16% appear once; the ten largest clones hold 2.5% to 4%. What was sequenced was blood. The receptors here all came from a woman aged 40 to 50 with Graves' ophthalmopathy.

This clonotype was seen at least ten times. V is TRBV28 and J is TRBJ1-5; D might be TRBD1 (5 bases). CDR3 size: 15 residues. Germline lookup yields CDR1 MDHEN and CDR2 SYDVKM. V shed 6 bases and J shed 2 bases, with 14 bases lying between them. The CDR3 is CASSSPGLGNQPQHF. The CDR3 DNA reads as TGTGCCAGCAGCTCGCCGGGACTTGGCAATCAGCCCCAGCATTTT.

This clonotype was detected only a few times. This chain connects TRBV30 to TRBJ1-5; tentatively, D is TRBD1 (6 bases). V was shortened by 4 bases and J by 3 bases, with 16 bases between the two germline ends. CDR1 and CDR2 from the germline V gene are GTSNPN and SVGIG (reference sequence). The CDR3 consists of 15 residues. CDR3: CAWKGQGILNQPQHF. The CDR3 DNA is TGTGCCTGGAAGGGGCAGGGGATTCTCAATCAGCCCCAGCATTTT. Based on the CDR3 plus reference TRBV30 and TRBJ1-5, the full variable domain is SQTIHQWPATLVQPVGSPLSLECTVEGTSNPNLYWYRQAAGRGLQLLFYSVGIGQISSEVPQNLSASRPQDRQFILSSKKLLLSDSGFYLCAWKGQGILNQPQHFGDGTRLSIL.

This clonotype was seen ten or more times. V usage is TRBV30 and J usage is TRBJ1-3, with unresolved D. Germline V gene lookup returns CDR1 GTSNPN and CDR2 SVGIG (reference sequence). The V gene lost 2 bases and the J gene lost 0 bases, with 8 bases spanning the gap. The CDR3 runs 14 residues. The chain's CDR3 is CAWSQTSSGNTIYF. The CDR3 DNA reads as TGTGCCTGGAGTCAGACCTCCTCTGGAAACACCATATATTTT.

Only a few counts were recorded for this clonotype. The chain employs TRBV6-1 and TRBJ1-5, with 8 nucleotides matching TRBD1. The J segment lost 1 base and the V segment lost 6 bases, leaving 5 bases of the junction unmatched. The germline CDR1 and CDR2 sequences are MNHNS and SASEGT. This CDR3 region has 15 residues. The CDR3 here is CASSKTGASNQPQHF. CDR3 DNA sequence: TGTGCCAGCAGCAAGACAGGGGCCAGCAATCAGCCCCAGCATTTT.

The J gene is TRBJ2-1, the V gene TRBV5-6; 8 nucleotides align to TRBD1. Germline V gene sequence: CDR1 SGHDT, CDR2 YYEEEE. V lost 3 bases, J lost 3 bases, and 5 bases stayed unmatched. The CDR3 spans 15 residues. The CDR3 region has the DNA TGTGCCAGCAGCTCCGGACAGGGAGACTACAATGAGCAGTTCTTC. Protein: CASSSGQGDYNEQFF.

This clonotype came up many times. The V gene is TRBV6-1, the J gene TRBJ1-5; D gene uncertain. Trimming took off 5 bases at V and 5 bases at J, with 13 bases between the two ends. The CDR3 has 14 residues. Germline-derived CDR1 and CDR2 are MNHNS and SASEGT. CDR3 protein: CASSRNGGDQPQHF. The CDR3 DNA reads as TGTGCCAGCAGTAGAAACGGAGGAGATCAGCCCCAGCATTTT.

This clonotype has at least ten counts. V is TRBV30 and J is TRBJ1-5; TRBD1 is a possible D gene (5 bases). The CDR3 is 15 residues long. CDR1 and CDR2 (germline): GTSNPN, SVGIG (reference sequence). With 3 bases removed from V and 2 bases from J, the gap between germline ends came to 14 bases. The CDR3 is CAWSTGTSGNQPQHF. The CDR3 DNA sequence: TGTGCCTGGAGCACCGGGACGTCCGGCAATCAGCCCCAGCATTTT.

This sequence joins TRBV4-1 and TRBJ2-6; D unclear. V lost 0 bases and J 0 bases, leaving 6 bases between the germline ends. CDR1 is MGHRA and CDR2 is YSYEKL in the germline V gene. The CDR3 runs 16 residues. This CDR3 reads CASSQDDSSGANVLTF. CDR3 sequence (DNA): TGCGCCAGCAGCCAAGATGATAGCTCTGGGGCCAACGTCCTGACTTTC.

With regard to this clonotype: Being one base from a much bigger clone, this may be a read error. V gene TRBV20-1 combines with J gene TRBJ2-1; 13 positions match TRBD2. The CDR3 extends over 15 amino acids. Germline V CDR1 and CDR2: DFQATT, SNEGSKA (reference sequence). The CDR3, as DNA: TGCAGTACTAGAAGACTAGCGGGGGGCCACAATGAGCAGTTCTTC. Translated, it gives CSTRRLAGGHNEQFF.

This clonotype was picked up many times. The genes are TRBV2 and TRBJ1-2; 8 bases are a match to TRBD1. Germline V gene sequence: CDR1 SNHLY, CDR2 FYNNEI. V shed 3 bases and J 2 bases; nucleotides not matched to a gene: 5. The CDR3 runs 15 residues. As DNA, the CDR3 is TGTGCCAGCAGTGACGCCGGGACAGGCAACTATGGCTACACCTTC. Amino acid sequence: CASSDAGTGNYGYTF.

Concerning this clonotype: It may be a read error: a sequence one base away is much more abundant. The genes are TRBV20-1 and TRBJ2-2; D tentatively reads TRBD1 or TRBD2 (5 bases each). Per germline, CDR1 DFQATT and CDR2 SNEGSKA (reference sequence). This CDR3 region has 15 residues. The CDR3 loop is CSARTSRRYTGELLF. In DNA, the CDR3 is TGCAGTGCGAGGACATCCCGGAGGTACACCGGGGAGCTGCTTTTT.

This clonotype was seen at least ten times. CDR3 sequence reads: CASSHLLGPETQYF. DNA for the CDR3: TGTGCCAGCAGCCACCTTTTGGGGCCAGAGACCCAGTACTTC. The V gene is TRBV3-1, the J gene TRBJ2-5, with D tentatively TRBD1 (5 bases). Between the trimmed V and J ends, which lost 3 bases and 4 bases, there was a span of 12 bases. This CDR3 is 14 amino acids long. Germline CDR1 reads LGHDT; CDR2 reads YNNKEL (reference sequence).

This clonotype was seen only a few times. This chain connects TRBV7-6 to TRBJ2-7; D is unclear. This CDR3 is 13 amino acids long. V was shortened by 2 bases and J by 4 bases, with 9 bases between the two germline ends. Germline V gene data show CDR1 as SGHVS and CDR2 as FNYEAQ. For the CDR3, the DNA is TGTGCCAGCAGCTTAAACTACCAATACGAGCAGTACTTC. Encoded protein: CASSLNYQYEQYF. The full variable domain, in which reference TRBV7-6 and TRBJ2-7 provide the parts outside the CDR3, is GAGVSQSPRYKVTKRGQDVALRCDPISGHVSLYWYRQALGQGPEFLTYFNYEAQQDKSGLPNDRFSAERPEGSISTLTIQRTEQRDSAMYRCASSLNYQYEQYFGPGTRLTVT.

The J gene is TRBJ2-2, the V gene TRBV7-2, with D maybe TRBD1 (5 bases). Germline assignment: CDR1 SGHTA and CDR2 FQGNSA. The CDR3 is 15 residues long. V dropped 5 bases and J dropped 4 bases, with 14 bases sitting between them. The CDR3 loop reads CASSLGHTGTGELFF. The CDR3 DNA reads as TGTGCCAGCAGCCTAGGACATACTGGCACCGGGGAGCTGTTTTTT. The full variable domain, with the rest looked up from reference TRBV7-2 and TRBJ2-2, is GAGVSQSPSNKVTEKGKDVELRCDPISGHTALYWYRQSLGQGLEFLIYFQGNSAPDKSGLPSDRFSAERTGGSVSTLTIQRTQQEDSAVYLCASSLGHTGTGELFFGEGSRLTVL.

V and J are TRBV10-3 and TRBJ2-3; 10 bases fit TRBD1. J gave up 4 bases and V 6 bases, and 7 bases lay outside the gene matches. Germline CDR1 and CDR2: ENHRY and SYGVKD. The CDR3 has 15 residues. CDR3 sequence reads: CAIRSGQGWSDTQYF. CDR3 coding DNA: TGTGCCATCAGGTCGGGACAGGGGTGGTCAGATACGCAGTATTTT.

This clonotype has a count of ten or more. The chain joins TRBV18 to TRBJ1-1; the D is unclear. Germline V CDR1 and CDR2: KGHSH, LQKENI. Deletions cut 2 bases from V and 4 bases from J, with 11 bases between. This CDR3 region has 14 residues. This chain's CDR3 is CASSPARSGTEAFF. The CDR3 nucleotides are TGTGCCAGCTCACCAGCTAGGTCGGGCACTGAAGCTTTCTTT.

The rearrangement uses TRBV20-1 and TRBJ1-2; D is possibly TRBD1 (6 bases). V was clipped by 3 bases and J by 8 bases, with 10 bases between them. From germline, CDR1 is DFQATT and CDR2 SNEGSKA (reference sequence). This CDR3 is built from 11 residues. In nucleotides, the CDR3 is TGCAGTGCTAGTGGGGGGCGAGGCTACACCTTC. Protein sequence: CSASGGRGYTF.

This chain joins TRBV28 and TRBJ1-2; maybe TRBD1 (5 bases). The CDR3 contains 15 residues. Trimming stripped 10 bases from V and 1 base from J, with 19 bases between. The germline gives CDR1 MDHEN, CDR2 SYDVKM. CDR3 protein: CAISLGGGGNYGYTF. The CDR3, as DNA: TGTGCCATTAGCCTCGGGGGGGGGGGTAACTATGGCTACACCTTC.

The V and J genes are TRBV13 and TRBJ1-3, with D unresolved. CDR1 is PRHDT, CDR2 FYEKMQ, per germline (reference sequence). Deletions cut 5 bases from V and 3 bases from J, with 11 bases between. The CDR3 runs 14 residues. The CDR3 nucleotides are TGTGCCAGCAGCCGATTAGGAGTTGGAAACACCATATATTTT. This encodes CASSRLGVGNTIYF.

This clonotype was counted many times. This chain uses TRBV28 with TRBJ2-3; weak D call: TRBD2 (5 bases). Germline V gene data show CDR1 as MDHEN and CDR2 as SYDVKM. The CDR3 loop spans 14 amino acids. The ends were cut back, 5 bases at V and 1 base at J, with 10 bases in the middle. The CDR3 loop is CASSPLLGTDTQYF. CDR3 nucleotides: TGTGCCAGCAGTCCCCTACTAGGCACAGATACGCAGTATTTT. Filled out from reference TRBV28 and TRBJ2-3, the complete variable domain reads DVKVTQSSRYLVKRTGEKVFLECVQDMDHENMFWYRQDPGLGLRLIYFSYDVKMKEKGDIPEGYSVSREKKERFSLILESASTNQTSMYLCASSPLLGTDTQYFGPGTRLTVL.

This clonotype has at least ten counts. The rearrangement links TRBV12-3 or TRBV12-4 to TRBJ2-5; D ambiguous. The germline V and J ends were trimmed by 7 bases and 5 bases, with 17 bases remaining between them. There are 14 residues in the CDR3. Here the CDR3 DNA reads TGTGCCAGCACCTCGTACGCCCTCAGGGAGACCCAGTACTTC. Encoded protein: CASTSYALRETQYF.

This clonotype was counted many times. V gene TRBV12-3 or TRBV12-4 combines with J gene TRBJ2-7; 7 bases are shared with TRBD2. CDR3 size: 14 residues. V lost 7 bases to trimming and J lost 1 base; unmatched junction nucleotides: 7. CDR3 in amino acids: CASTATGGSYEQYF. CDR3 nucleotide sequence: TGTGCCAGCACGGCAACGGGGGGATCCTACGAGCAGTACTTC.

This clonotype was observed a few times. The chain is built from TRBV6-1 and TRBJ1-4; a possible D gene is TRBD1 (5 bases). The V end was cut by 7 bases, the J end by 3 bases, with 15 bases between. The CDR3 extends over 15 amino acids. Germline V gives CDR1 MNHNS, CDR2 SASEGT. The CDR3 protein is CASKARQLSNEKLFF. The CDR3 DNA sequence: TGTGCCAGCAAGGCCAGACAGCTCTCTAATGAAAAACTGTTTTTT.